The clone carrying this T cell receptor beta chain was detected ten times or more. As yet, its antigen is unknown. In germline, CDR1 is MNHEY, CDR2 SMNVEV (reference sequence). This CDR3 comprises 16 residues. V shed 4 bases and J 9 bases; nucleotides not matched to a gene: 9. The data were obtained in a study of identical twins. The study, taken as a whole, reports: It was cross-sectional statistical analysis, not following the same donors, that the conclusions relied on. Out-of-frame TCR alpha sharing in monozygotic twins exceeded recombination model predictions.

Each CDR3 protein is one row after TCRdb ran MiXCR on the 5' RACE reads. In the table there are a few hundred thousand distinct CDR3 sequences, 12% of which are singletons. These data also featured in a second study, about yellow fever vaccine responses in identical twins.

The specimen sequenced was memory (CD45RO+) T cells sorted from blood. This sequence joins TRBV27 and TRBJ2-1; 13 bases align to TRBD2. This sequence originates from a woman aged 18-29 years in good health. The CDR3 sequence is CASSSPTSGRPSEQFF. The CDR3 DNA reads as TGTGCCAGCAGTTCCCCGACTAGCGGGAGGCCCAGTGAGCAGTTCTTC.